This T cell receptor (beta chain) was identified during a study of T cell responses to AZD1222 COVID-19 vaccine. Study results and limitations: Reports indicate that nearly half of spike-specific TCRs are directed at unmutated variant regions. The study sampled repertoires only after the peak T cell response. Spike-specific TCR breadth and depth grew following two AZD1222 doses.

The CDR3 runs 12 residues. CDR1 is SQVTM, CDR2 ANQGSEA, per germline. Trimming removed 4 bases from V and 5 bases from J, with 11 bases in between. In the case of this clone: Its specificity is unknown.

Data came from immunoSEQ multiplex PCR; TCRdb stores just in-frame clones and leaves some out. The sample yields about 120,000 clones, approximately 92% seen once. This receptor was taken from an adult in good health. The material was peripheral blood, obtained on day 0 of AZD1222 vaccination. The rearrangement uses TRBV29-1 and TRBJ1-1; the D is unclear. This chain's CDR3 is CSVAHSGTEAFF. As DNA, the CDR3 is TGCAGCGTTGCACATAGTGGAACTGAAGCTTTCTTT. The full variable domain, in which reference TRBV29-1 and TRBJ1-1 provide the parts outside the CDR3, is SAVISQKPSRDICQRGTSLTIQCQVDSQVTMMFWYRQQPGQSLTLIATANQGSEATYESGFVIDKFPISRPNLTFSTLTVSNMSPEDSSIYLCSVAHSGTEAFFGQGTRLTVV.